This T cell receptor (beta chain) comes out of a study of Ad26.COV2.S vaccination and SARS-CoV-2 variants. Treatment: roughly 18 received Ad26.COV2.S at low or high dose, single or two shots; about 5 received placebo; per-sample allocation not given. Sampling was performed 63 days after the first vaccine or placebo injection. Assay: immunoSEQ multiplex PCR; the TCRdb copy retains only in-frame clones and omits some. This sample carries 320,000 or so clones, roughly 90% of them seen once, and the ten largest clones take roughly 6%. This CDR3 contains 17 residues. Trimming pared 0 bases from V and 3 bases from J, leaving 13 bases between. The germline gives CDR1 SGDLS, CDR2 YYNGEE.

This sequence originates from a person aged 18-60 years who received the Ad26.COV2.S COVID-19 vaccine or a placebo. The material sequenced was peripheral blood, taken in a trial of Ad26.COV2.S vaccine versus placebo. The chain uses TRBV9 and TRBJ2-6; D uncertain. The CDR3 sequence: CASSVAVTAIGANVLTF. The CDR3 nucleotides read TGTGCCAGCAGCGTAGCCGTAACTGCGATTGGGGCCAACGTCCTGACTTTC.